Only a few counts were recorded for the clone carrying this TCR beta chain. Antigen specificity is unknown. Researchers built TCR beta libraries using quantitative 5'-RACE with molecular barcodes. TCRdb called the 5' RACE reads again in MiXCR, with one record for every CDR3 protein. The sample lists more than 250,000 distinct CDR3 sequences, roughly 8% occurring once. The data were taken from a study of CD8 T cells in ankylosing spondylitis. Study-level findings and limits: Clones linked to disease were reported to show significant enrichment in matched ankylosing spondylitis synovial fluid. Earlier authors reported some of these motif variants in reactive arthritis synovial fluid and blood. A TCR beta motif of eight highly homologous variants appeared characteristic of ankylosing spondylitis blood.

The germline gives CDR1 DFQATT, CDR2 SNEGSKA (reference sequence). This CDR3 is built from 20 residues. The V segment lost 3 bases and the J segment 9 bases; nucleotides outside the gene matches: 27. The chain has TRBV20-1 and TRBJ2-1; 9 positions agree with TRBD2. This clonotype originated in a male donor with ankylosing spondylitis. The sample comprised blood, either unsorted or a sorted T cell fraction (not recorded which). Here the CDR3 DNA reads TGCAGTGCTAGGCTCCTGACAGGGCCCTTCCTGCGGGAGGGCCAGGGTGAGCAGTTCTTC. Protein product: CSARLLTGPFLREGQGEQFF.